Listed below are T cell receptor beta chains from one sample, sequenced in a study of patients and donors after allogeneic stem cell transplantation. In TCRdb, the RT-PCR reads were re-called with MiXCR into one record per CDR3 protein. The top ten hold 5% to 6.5% of the sample, which has about 960,000 distinct CDR3 sequences, more than 15% seen once. The sample comprised blood, either unsorted or a sorted T cell fraction (not recorded which). These TCRs come from a human donor who was either an allogeneic HSCT recipient or a stem cell or donor lymphocyte infusion donor (not recorded which). It is not recorded whose cells these are; they may come from a transplant donor. The CDR3 runs from the conserved cysteine through the conserved F or W. Fields, in order: D gene, clone size, J gene, V gene, CDR3 DNA, CDR3 protein. A D gene is named only where the DNA matches it firmly. A row's size may be missing; if present it is once, few, many or a size class.

d_gene: TRBD2
abundance: few
j_gene: TRBJ2-1
v_gene: TRBV2
CDR3nt: TGTGCCAGCAGTGAAGAGGCTAGCGGGAGGGGTTACAATGAGCAGTTCTTC
CDR3aa: CASSEEASGRGYNEQFF

d_gene: .
abundance: few
j_gene: TRBJ2-1
v_gene: TRBV5-1
CDR3nt: TGCGCCAGCAACCTCGCAGGGGCAGTTGAGCAGTTCTTC
CDR3aa: CASNLAGAVEQFF

d_gene: .
abundance: .
j_gene: TRBJ2-6
v_gene: TRBV6-5
CDR3nt: TGTGCCAGCAGTTACAATACTGGGGCCAACGTCCTGACTTTC
CDR3aa: CASSYNTGANVLTF

d_gene: .
abundance: .
j_gene: TRBJ2-2
v_gene: TRBV4-2
CDR3nt: TGTGCCAGCAGCCAAGATAGAGGATACCAGGGGGAGCTGTTTTTT
CDR3aa: CASSQDRGYQGELFF

d_gene: .
abundance: many
j_gene: TRBJ2-2
v_gene: TRBV12-3/TRBV12-4
CDR3nt: TGTGCCAGCAGCTTGGTGGCCGGGGAGCTGTTTTTT
CDR3aa: CASSLVAGELFF

d_gene: .
abundance: many
j_gene: TRBJ2-3
v_gene: TRBV7-7
CDR3nt: TGTGCTAGCAGCCACGAACTCACAGATACGCAGTATTTT
CDR3aa: CASSHELTDTQYF

d_gene: .
abundance: .
j_gene: TRBJ1-5
v_gene: TRBV4-2
CDR3nt: TGTGCCAGCAGCCTTCGTGTGTCACCTCCGGGACGCTTTAATAGCAATCAGCCCCAGCATTTT
CDR3aa: CASSLRVSPPGRFNSNQPQHF

d_gene: TRBD2
abundance: .
j_gene: TRBJ2-1
v_gene: TRBV3-1
CDR3nt: TGTGCCAGCAGCCAAGTACTAGCGGGGGACTACTCCTACAATGAGCAGTTCTTC
CDR3aa: CASSQVLAGDYSYNEQFF

d_gene: TRBD2
abundance: few
j_gene: TRBJ2-3
v_gene: TRBV20-1
CDR3nt: TGCAGTGCGCACCACCCACCGGGACTAGCGGGGTTCACAGATACGCAGTATTTT
CDR3aa: CSAHHPPGLAGFTDTQYF

d_gene: .
abundance: few
j_gene: TRBJ2-7
v_gene: TRBV27
CDR3nt: TGTGCCAGTGAGACAGGGAGGTTCAACGAGCAGTACTTC
CDR3aa: CASETGRFNEQYF

d_gene: .
abundance: .
j_gene: TRBJ2-7
v_gene: TRBV6-5
CDR3nt: TGTGCCAGCAGTTACTTGACAAGACAGTCATGGGAGCAGTACTTC
CDR3aa: CASSYLTRQSWEQYF

d_gene: TRBD2
abundance: few
j_gene: TRBJ2-7
v_gene: TRBV20-1
CDR3nt: TGCAGTGCTAGAGTTGCTAGCGGGAGGGCCTTCTCCTACGAGCAGTACTTC
CDR3aa: CSARVASGRAFSYEQYF

d_gene: TRBD1
abundance: .
j_gene: TRBJ1-1
v_gene: TRBV9
CDR3nt: TGTGCCAGCAGTCCTCGACAGGGGGCCGACACTGAAGCTTTCTTT
CDR3aa: CASSPRQGADTEAFF

d_gene: TRBD1
abundance: few
j_gene: TRBJ2-1
v_gene: TRBV4-2
CDR3nt: TGTGCCAGCAGCCGTACTGGACAGGGTAACAATGAGCAGTTCTTC
CDR3aa: CASSRTGQGNNEQFF

d_gene: TRBD1
abundance: .
j_gene: TRBJ2-7
v_gene: TRBV2
CDR3nt: TGTGCCAGCCGAAAGAGACAGGGGGAGGACGAGCAGTACTTC
CDR3aa: CASRKRQGEDEQYF